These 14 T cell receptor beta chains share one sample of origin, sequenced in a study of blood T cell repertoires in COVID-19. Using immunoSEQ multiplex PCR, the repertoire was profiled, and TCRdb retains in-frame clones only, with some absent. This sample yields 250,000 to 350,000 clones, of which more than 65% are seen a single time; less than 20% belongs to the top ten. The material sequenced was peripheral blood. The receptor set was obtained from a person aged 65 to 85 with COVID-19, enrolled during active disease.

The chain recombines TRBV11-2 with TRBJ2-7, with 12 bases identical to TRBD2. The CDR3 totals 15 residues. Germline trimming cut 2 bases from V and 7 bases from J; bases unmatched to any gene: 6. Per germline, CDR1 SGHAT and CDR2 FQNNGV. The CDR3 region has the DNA TGTGCCAGCAGCTTACTAGCGGGAGGGCCGGGAGAGCAGTACTTC. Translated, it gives CASSLLAGGPGEQYF.

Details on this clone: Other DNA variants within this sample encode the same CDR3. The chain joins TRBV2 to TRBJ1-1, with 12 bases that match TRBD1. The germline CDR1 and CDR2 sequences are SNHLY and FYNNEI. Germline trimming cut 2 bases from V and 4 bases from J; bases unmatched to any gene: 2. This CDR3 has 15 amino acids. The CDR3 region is CASSERDRGRTEAFF. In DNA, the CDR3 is TGTGCCAGCAGTGAAAGGGACAGGGGGCGCACTGAAGCTTTCTTT. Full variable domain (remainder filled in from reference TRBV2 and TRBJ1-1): EPEVTQTPSHQVTQMGQEVILRCVPISNHLYFYWYRQILGQKVEFLVSFYNNEISEKSEIFDDQFSVERPDGSNFTLKIRSTKLEDSAMYFCASSERDRGRTEAFFGQGTRLTVV.

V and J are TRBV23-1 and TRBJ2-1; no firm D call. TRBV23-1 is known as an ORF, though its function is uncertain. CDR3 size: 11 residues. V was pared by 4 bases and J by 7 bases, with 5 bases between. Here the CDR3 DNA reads TGCGCCAGCAGTCTACGGAATGAGCAGTTCTTC. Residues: CASSLRNEQFF.

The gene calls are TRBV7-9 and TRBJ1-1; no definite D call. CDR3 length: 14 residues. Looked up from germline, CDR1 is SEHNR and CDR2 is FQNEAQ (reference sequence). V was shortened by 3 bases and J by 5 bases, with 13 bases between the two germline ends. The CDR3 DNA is TGTGCCAGCAGCTTCGGCGACACAAGGACTGAAGCTTTCTTT. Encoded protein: CASSFGDTRTEAFF.

The CDR3 coding sequence is TGTGCCAGCAGCTTTAGCGGGGAGAGCACAGATACGCAGTATTTT. It is translated as CASSFSGESTDTQYF. This chain connects TRBV7-6 to TRBJ2-3; 8 nucleotides agree with TRBD2. The germline V gene encodes CDR1 SGHVS and CDR2 FNYEAQ. The length of the CDR3 is 15 residues. The J segment lost 0 bases and the V segment lost 3 bases, leaving 2 bases of the junction unmatched.

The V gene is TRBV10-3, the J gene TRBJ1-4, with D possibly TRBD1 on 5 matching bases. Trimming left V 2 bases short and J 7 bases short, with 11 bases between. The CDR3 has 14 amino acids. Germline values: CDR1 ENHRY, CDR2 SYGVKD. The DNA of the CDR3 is TGTGCCATCAGTGAGAGGGGATCCGGTGAAAAACTGTTTTTT. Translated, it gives CAISERGSGEKLFF.

The CDR3 DNA reads as TGCGCCAGCAGCTTCCGAGGGGGGGACAATGAGCAGTTCTTC. This encodes CASSFRGGDNEQFF. The J gene is TRBJ2-1, the V gene TRBV5-1; a weak D match, TRBD2 (7 bases). V was clipped by 2 bases and J by 5 bases, with 11 bases between them. Germline V gene sequence: CDR1 SGHRS, CDR2 YFSETQ. This CDR3 contains 14 residues.

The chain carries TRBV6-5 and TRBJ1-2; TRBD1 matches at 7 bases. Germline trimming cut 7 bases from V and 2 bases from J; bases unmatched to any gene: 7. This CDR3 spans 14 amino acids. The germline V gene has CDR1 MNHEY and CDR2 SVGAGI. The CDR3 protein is CASIPRDRNYGYTF. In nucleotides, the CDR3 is TGTGCCAGCATTCCCCGGGACAGAAACTATGGCTACACCTTC.

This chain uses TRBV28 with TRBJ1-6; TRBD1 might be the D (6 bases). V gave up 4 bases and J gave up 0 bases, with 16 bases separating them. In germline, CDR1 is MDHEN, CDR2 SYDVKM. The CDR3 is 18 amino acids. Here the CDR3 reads CASSSPLQGNSYNSPLHF. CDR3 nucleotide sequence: TGTGCCAGCAGTTCCCCTCTTCAGGGGAACTCCTATAATTCACCCCTCCACTTT. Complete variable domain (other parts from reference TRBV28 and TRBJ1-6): DVKVTQSSRYLVKRTGEKVFLECVQDMDHENMFWYRQDPGLGLRLIYFSYDVKMKEKGDIPEGYSVSREKKERFSLILESASTNQTSMYLCASSSPLQGNSYNSPLHFGNGTRLTVT.

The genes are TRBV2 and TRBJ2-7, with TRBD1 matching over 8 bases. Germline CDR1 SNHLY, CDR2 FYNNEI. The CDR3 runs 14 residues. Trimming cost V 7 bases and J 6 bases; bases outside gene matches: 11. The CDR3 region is CASMETGVVGEQYF. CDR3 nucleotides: TGTGCCAGCATGGAGACAGGGGTGGTAGGCGAGCAGTACTTC. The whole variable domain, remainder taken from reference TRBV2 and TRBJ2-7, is EPEVTQTPSHQVTQMGQEVILRCVPISNHLYFYWYRQILGQKVEFLVSFYNNEISEKSEIFDDQFSVERPDGSNFTLKIRSTKLEDSAMYFCASMETGVVGEQYFGPGTRLTVT.

The CDR3 spells CASSVAGGTTDTQYF. The CDR3 DNA sequence: TGTGCCAGCAGCGTGGCGGGAGGGACCACAGATACGCAGTATTTT. This chain connects TRBV9 to TRBJ2-3, with 9 bases matching TRBD2. This CDR3 contains 15 residues. Germline CDR1 is SGDLS and CDR2 is YYNGEE. The V gene end was trimmed by 2 bases and the J gene end by 2 bases; junction bases not matched to a gene: 3. Drawing the rest from reference TRBV9 and TRBJ2-3, the complete variable domain is DSGVTQTPKHLITATGQRVTLRCSPRSGDLSVYWYQQSLDQGLQFLIQYYNGEERAKGNILERFSAQQFPDLHSELNLSSLELGDSALYFCASSVAGGTTDTQYFGPGTRLTVL.

The DNA for the CDR3 is TGTGCCAGCAGCGCGCAAGGGGCTCGGAACACTGAAGCTTTCTTT. Its protein is CASSAQGARNTEAFF. The rearrangement uses TRBV6-5 and TRBJ1-1, with a possible D match to TRBD1 (5 bases). This CDR3 region has 15 residues. Germline CDR1 and CDR2: MNHEY and SVGAGI. Trimming left V 6 bases short and J 1 base short, with 15 bases between.

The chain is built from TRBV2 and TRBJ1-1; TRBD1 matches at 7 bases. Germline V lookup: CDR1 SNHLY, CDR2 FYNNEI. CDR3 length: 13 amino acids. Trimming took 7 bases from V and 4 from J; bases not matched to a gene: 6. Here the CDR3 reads CASTRGRITEAFF. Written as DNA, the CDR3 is TGTGCCAGCACGAGGGGGCGGATCACTGAAGCTTTCTTT.

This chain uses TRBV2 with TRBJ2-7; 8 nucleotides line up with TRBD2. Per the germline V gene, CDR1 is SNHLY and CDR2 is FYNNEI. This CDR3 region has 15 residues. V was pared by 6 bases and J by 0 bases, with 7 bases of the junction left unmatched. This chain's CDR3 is CASRPTSVSSYEQYF. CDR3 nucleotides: TGTGCCAGCAGGCCGACTAGCGTCAGCTCCTACGAGCAGTACTTC.